A single sample is the source of the 21 T cell receptor beta chains below, sequenced in a study of PD-L1 blockade in urothelial cancer. Only in-frame clones appear in the TCRdb table, and some are missing; sequencing was by immunoSEQ multiplex PCR. The sample has approximately 36,000 clones, more than 80% seen once. Time point denoted: peripheral blood 6 weeks after treatment start. The sample here was PBMCs, taken around atezolizumab (anti-PD-L1) treatment. The receptors here all came from a man aged 40-55 years with urothelial cancer.

This clone has only one observation. This sequence joins TRBV7-2 and TRBJ1-4; 8 nucleotides line up with TRBD1. The CDR3 runs to 15 residues. V shed 5 bases, J shed 8 bases, and the junction held 10 bases outside the gene matches. Germline V gives CDR1 SGHTA, CDR2 FQGNSA. Written as DNA, the CDR3 is TGTGCCAGCAGCCGGACAGGGAAGGTGTGGGAAAAACTGTTTTTT. Translating gives CASSRTGKVWEKLFF. Filled out from reference TRBV7-2 and TRBJ1-4, the complete variable domain reads GAGVSQSPSNKVTEKGKDVELRCDPISGHTALYWYRQSLGQGLEFLIYFQGNSAPDKSGLPSDRFSAERTGGSVSTLTIQRTQQEDSAVYLCASSRTGKVWEKLFFGSGTQLSVL.

The J gene is TRBJ1-1, the V gene TRBV30; 8 bases align to TRBD1. Germline V gene data show CDR1 as GTSNPN and CDR2 as SVGIG (reference sequence). This CDR3 is 13 amino acids long. V shed 5 bases, J shed 4 bases, and the junction held 6 bases outside the gene matches. The CDR3 reads CAWDRGRGTEAFF. CDR3 sequence (DNA): TGTGCCTGGGACAGGGGAAGGGGCACTGAAGCTTTCTTT.

This chain uses TRBV7-3 with TRBJ2-5; 8 nucleotides align to TRBD1. The germline V gene has CDR1 SGHTA and CDR2 FQGTGA. The CDR3 length is 12 residues. The ends lost 5 bases at V and 8 bases at J; junction bases unmatched: 4. CDR3 residues: CASSPGQGTQYF. The CDR3 region has the DNA TGTGCCAGCAGCCCCGGACAGGGCACCCAGTACTTC.

The chain joins TRBV7-2 to TRBJ2-2; maybe TRBD1 (5 bases). The CDR3 extends over 19 amino acids. Trimming removed 1 base from V and 5 bases from J, with 23 bases in between. Germline V gene lookup returns CDR1 SGHTA and CDR2 FQGNSA. CDR3: CASSLETPKSGARTGELFF. The CDR3 bases are TGTGCCAGCAGCTTAGAAACCCCTAAGAGTGGGGCCCGGACCGGGGAGCTGTTTTTT. Variable domain in full (rest from reference TRBV7-2 and TRBJ2-2): GAGVSQSPSNKVTEKGKDVELRCDPISGHTALYWYRQSLGQGLEFLIYFQGNSAPDKSGLPSDRFSAERTGGSVSTLTIQRTQQEDSAVYLCASSLETPKSGARTGELFFGEGSRLTVL.

The chain uses TRBV18 and TRBJ2-7, with D possibly matching TRBD1 (5 bases). V lost 4 bases and J 2 bases, leaving 21 bases between the germline ends. Germline loops: CDR1 KGHSH, CDR2 LQKENI. The CDR3 runs 17 residues. The CDR3 DNA reads as TGTGCCAGCTCACGGGCTACAGGCCCCTCAAAGACCTACGAGCAGTACTTC. Protein: CASSRATGPSKTYEQYF.

This chain connects TRBV28 to TRBJ1-2; D remains unclear. Germline values: CDR1 MDHEN, CDR2 SYDVKM. This CDR3 contains 12 residues. Trimming left V 6 bases short and J 2 bases short, with 7 bases between. CDR3 DNA sequence: TGTGCCAGCAGCGTTGGCAACTATGGCTACACCTTC. Protein sequence: CASSVGNYGYTF.

The rearrangement joins TRBV27 to TRBJ2-1; tentatively, D is TRBD2 (6 bases). Trimming removed 8 bases at V and 6 bases at J, with 14 bases between. CDR1 and CDR2 from the germline V gene are MNHEY and SMNVEV (reference sequence). CDR3 size: 13 residues. CDR3 residues: CASLDLGLNEQFF. In DNA form, the CDR3 reads TGTGCCAGCTTGGATCTGGGACTCAATGAGCAGTTCTTC.

The V gene is TRBV18, the J gene TRBJ2-1, with D possibly being TRBD2 (5 bases). This CDR3 contains 15 residues. The V and J ends lost 3 bases and 2 bases respectively, with 11 bases between them. In germline, CDR1 is KGHSH, CDR2 LQKENI. The CDR3 spells CASSPGVTTYNEQFF. The CDR3 DNA reads TGTGCCAGCTCACCGGGAGTTACTACCTACAATGAGCAGTTCTTC. The full variable domain, rest sourced from reference TRBV18 and TRBJ2-1, is NAGVMQNPRHLVRRRGQEARLRCSPMKGHSHVYWYRQLPEEGLKFMVYLQKENIIDESGMPKERFSAEFPKEGPSILRIQQVVRGDSAAYFCASSPGVTTYNEQFFGPGTRLTVL.

The rearrangement joins TRBV27 to TRBJ2-6; 9 bases agree with TRBD1. Germline V gene sequence: CDR1 MNHEY, CDR2 SMNVEV (reference sequence). V shed 6 bases and J 0 bases; nucleotides not matched to a gene: 9. The CDR3 runs to 18 residues. The CDR3 DNA reads TGTGCCAGCAGCCTTGGGACAGGGAAATTCTCTGGGGCCAACGTCCTGACTTTC. Protein product: CASSLGTGKFSGANVLTF.

The rearrangement joins TRBV6-5 to TRBJ2-7, with 8 nucleotides matching TRBD1. This CDR3 is 14 amino acids long. V was pared by 4 bases and J by 6 bases, with 8 bases of the junction left unmatched. Per germline, CDR1 MNHEY and CDR2 SVGAGI. As DNA, the CDR3 is TGTGCCAGCAGTTCTCGGACAGGGAGGACCGAGCAGTACTTC. Encoded protein: CASSSRTGRTEQYF.

CDR3 sequence reads: CASSAQETQYF. DNA of the CDR3: TGTGCCAGCAGTGCGCAAGAGACCCAGTACTTC. The rearrangement uses TRBV6-5 and TRBJ2-5; D not resolved. The CDR3 runs to 11 residues. The V end lost 5 bases, the J end lost 2 bases, and 3 bases lay between the germline ends. Germline assignment: CDR1 MNHEY and CDR2 SVGAGI.

J is TRBJ2-1 and V is TRBV4-3; tentative D call: TRBD2 (6 bases). CDR1 and CDR2 (germline): LGHNA, YSLEER. The CDR3 loop spans 15 amino acids. V was trimmed by 0 bases and J by 3 bases, leaving 9 bases between them. The CDR3 protein is CASSQDRRDYNEQFF. DNA of the CDR3: TGCGCCAGCAGCCAAGATCGGCGGGACTACAATGAGCAGTTCTTC.

The CDR3 spells CASSVEGGHTDTQYF. CDR3 bases: TGTGCCAGCAGCGTAGAAGGTGGGCACACAGATACGCAGTATTTT. The gene calls are TRBV9 and TRBJ2-3; D remains unclear. The V gene's germline CDR1 is SGDLS and CDR2 YYNGEE. The CDR3 extends over 15 amino acids. Trimming stripped 0 bases from V and 2 bases from J, with 10 bases between.

In this sample, this clone turned up a few times. This rearrangement joins TRBV12-2 to TRBJ2-7; whether TRBD2, the table's D call, matches the DNA was not checked. TRBV12-2 is a known pseudogene. The CDR3 is 15 residues long. The CDR3, as DNA: TGTGCAAGTCGCTCCCGGACTAGCGGGAAGGACGAGCAGTACTTC. Its translation: CASRSRTSGKDEQYF.

This chain joins TRBV27 and TRBJ2-3; TRBD2 is a possible D gene (6 bases). CDR3 length: 16 amino acids. Germline V CDR1 and CDR2: MNHEY, SMNVEV (reference sequence). V dropped 2 bases and J dropped 0 bases, with 12 bases sitting between them. CDR3 DNA sequence: TGTGCCAGCAGTTTAATGCGGGGCTCTAGCACAGATACGCAGTATTTT. Residues: CASSLMRGSSTDTQYF.

This chain connects TRBV27 to TRBJ2-5; 11 nucleotides match TRBD1. The germline V gene has CDR1 MNHEY and CDR2 SMNVEV (reference sequence). Trimming cost V 6 bases and J 1 base; bases outside gene matches: 10. The CDR3 runs to 17 residues. The CDR3 spells CASSRTGGGLIQETQYF. The CDR3 DNA is TGTGCCAGCAGCCGGACAGGGGGCGGACTTATCCAAGAGACCCAGTACTTC.

This rearrangement joins TRBV9 to TRBJ2-2, with no clear D. V lost 0 bases and J lost 1, with 4 bases in between. The CDR3 runs 14 residues. Germline assignment: CDR1 SGDLS and CDR2 YYNGEE. This CDR3 is CASSVAENTGELFF. The CDR3 nucleotides are TGTGCCAGCAGCGTAGCAGAGAACACCGGGGAGCTGTTTTTT. Based on the CDR3 plus reference TRBV9 and TRBJ2-2, the full variable domain is DSGVTQTPKHLITATGQRVTLRCSPRSGDLSVYWYQQSLDQGLQFLIQYYNGEERAKGNILERFSAQQFPDLHSELNLSSLELGDSALYFCASSVAENTGELFFGEGSRLTVL.

This chain joins TRBV7-6 and TRBJ1-5, with D hard to call. V was trimmed by 0 bases and J by 3 bases, leaving 9 bases between them. CDR3 size: 15 residues. Germline V CDR1 and CDR2: SGHVS, FNYEAQ. CDR3 DNA sequence: TGTGCCAGCAGCTTAGCCCCAGGTCTCAATCAGCCCCAGCATTTT. Its translation is CASSLAPGLNQPQHF.

The chain employs TRBV11-2 and TRBJ2-7, with 8 nucleotides matching TRBD1. The CDR3 sequence is 15 residues long. Germline V gene data show CDR1 as SGHAT and CDR2 as FQNNGV. Unmatched junction bases numbered 11, after V lost 4 bases and J lost 6 bases. The chain's CDR3 is CASSSLQGVRFEQYF. In DNA form, the CDR3 reads TGTGCCAGCAGCTCCCTACAGGGGGTCAGGTTCGAGCAGTACTTC.

This sequence joins TRBV7-3 and TRBJ1-2, with D perhaps TRBD1 (6 bases). This CDR3 has 14 residues. CDR1 and CDR2 from the germline V gene are SGHTA and FQGTGA. V was shortened by 1 base and J by 8 bases, with 14 bases between the two germline ends. The CDR3 coding sequence is TGTGCCAGCAGCTTAAACCCAGGGGCGCTCGGCTACACCTTC. Translated, it gives CASSLNPGALGYTF.

The CDR3 bases are TGTGCCAGCAGCTGGGACGGGGGGAATGAGCAGTTCTTC. As protein: CASSWDGGNEQFF. This chain connects TRBV5-8 to TRBJ2-1; 7 bases fit TRBD2. CDR3 length: 13 amino acids. V trimming: 3 bases; J trimming: 7 bases; junction bases outside the gene matches: 4. Germline-derived CDR1 and CDR2 are SGHTS and YDEGEE.